This T cell receptor (beta chain) was captured in a study of blood T cell repertoires in COVID-19. Across the study: Material from acute and convalescent COVID-19 was sourced from the United States, Italy and Spain. From T cells, B-cell-depleted T cells, or PBMCs came the material, which was cDNA or gDNA.

Produced via immunoSEQ multiplex PCR; TCRdb's table is partial and in-frame only. The data hold around 400,000 clones, with just over 90% observed a single time. The participants were between about 18 and 90 years old and came from roughly 25 US areas. Within 2 weeks before study entry, exposed participants met a COVID-19 case. The germline CDR1 and CDR2 sequences are SGHRS and YFSETQ. CDR3 size: 13 residues. With V trimmed by 4 bases and J by 8 bases, 8 bases remained unmatched. The chain couples TRBV5-1 to TRBJ1-1; 7 positions match TRBD1. The receptor's source is a woman aged 40 to 55 who had been exposed to COVID-19. Sequences were obtained from PBMCs or T cells enriched from blood (not recorded which). The CDR3: CASSGQALSEAFF. Here the CDR3 DNA reads TGCGCCAGCAGCGGACAGGCTTTGTCCGAAGCTTTCTTT.